These 4 T cell receptor beta chains share one sample of origin, sequenced in a study of shared clonotypes between healthy human individuals. Measured with immunoSEQ multiplex PCR; TCRdb has only the in-frame clones, and not every one. The sample has hundreds of thousands of clones, approximately 71% seen once. Sequences were obtained from PBMCs. These TCRs come from a woman between 40 and 50 years old in good health. Some clones in this sample may be carry-over from other donors' samples.

Worth noting for this clone: This may come from a read error, since a much larger clone is one base off. The CDR3 nucleotides are TGTGTCAGCAGTCCTCTTGAGGGGGATACGCAGTATTTT. Residues: CVSSPLEGDTQYF. The J gene is TRBJ2-3, the V gene TRBV27; D tentatively reads TRBD1 or TRBD2 (5 bases each). CDR1 is MNHEY and CDR2 is SMNVEV in the germline V gene (reference sequence). The CDR3 extends over 13 amino acids.

The V and J genes are TRBV21-1 and TRBJ1-2; the table's D call, TRBD1, was not checked against the DNA. TRBV21-1 is flagged as a pseudogene. The CDR3 totals 15 residues. As DNA, the CDR3 is TGTGCCAGCAGTCCCGGGACAGGGGGTTCCTATGGCTACACCTTC. It yields the protein CASSPGTGGSYGYTF.

The V gene is TRBV5-1, the J gene TRBJ2-1; D may match TRBD1 or TRBD2 (6 bases each). Germline CDR1 and CDR2: SGHRS and YFSETQ. The V gene lost 1 base and the J gene lost 0 bases, with 11 bases spanning the gap. The CDR3 loop spans 16 amino acids. Here the CDR3 DNA reads TGCGCCAGCAGCTTGTACGGAGGGGGCTCCTACAATGAGCAGTTCTTC. Protein: CASSLYGGGSYNEQFF.

This chain joins TRBV7-3 and TRBJ2-7; 9 bases are a match to TRBD1. Trimming at V came to 1 base and at J to 0 bases, leaving 7 bases not matched to a gene. Germline CDR1 and CDR2: SGHTA and FQGTGA. The CDR3 length is 17 residues. Here the CDR3 reads CASSLIVGTGLSYEQYF. In nucleotides, the CDR3 is TGTGCCAGCAGCTTAATAGTCGGGACAGGGCTCTCCTACGAGCAGTACTTC.